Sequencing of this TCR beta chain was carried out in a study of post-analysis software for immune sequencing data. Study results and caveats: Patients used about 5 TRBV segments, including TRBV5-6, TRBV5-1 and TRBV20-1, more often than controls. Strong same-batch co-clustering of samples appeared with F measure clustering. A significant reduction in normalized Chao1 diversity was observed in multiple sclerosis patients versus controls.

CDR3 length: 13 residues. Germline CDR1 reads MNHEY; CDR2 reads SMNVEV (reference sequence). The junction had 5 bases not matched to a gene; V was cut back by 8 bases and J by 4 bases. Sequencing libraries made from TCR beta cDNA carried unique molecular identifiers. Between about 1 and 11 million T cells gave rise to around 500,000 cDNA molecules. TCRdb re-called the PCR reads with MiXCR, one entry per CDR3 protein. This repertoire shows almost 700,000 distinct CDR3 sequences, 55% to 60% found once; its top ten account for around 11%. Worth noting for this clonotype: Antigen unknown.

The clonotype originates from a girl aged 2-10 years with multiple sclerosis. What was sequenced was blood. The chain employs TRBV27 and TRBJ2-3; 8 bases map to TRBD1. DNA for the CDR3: TGTGCCAGCCTTGGACAGGGTCCAGATACGCAGTATTTT. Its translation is CASLGQGPDTQYF.